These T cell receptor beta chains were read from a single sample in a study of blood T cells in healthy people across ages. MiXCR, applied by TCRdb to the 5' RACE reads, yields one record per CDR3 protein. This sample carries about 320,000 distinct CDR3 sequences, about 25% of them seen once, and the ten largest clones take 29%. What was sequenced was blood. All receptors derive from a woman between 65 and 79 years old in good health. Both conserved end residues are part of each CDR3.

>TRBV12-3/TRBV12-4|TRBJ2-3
CASSSSGTSTDTQYF
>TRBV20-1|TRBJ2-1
CSARERTGANEQFF
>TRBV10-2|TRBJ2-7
CASRAGGLKYEQYF
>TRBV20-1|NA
CSAPGTVPYEQYF
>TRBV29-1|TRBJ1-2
CSVGASDGYTF
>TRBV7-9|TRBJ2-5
CASSYAPGQGTRQETQYF
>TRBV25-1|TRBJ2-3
CASSDLRGTDTQYF
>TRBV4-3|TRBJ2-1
CASSQAGSTYNEQFF
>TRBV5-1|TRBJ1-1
CASKGNTEAFF
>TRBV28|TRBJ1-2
CASSTGQFWAYGYTF
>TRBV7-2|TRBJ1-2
CASSLEFSGGGGYTF
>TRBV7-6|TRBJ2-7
CASSRRLAGPSGEQYF
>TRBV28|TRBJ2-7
CASSSEDRGLDEQYF
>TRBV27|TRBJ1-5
CASRGPYSNQPQHF
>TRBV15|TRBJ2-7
CATSGQGYEQYF
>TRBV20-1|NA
CSAKGGGPTYEQYF
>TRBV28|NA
CASRIGGTSSYEQYF
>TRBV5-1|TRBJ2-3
CASSLVGDWTDTQYF
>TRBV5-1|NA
CASSLGLAGGPGGNEQFF
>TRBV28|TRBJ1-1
CASRENTEAFF
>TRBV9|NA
CASSAIGGSNNEQFF
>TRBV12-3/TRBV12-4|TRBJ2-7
CASSKGDPPYGQYF
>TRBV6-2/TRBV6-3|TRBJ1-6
CASSYFGGGTDNSPLHF
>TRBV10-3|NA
CAISFSAGGPYEQYF
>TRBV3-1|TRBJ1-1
CASSSGGATEAFF
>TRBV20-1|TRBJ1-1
CSADDRRGGTEAFF
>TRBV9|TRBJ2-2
CASSLIKGGAGELFF
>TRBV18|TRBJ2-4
CASSPAGRQQNIQYF
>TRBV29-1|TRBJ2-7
CSMTGGRGFEQYF
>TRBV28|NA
CASSFPGQGQGSYEQYF
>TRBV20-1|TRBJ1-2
CSAAAPREGQANYGYTF
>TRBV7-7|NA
CASSISGRAETQYF
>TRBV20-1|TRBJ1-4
CSAPGDREREKLFF
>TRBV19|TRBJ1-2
CASSLVTVNLYGYTF
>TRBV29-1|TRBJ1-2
CSIKDSELGYTF
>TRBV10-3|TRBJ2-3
CAISLDREDTQYF
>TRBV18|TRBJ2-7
CASSPRGTSVSYEQYF
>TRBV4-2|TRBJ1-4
CASSQVGGEKLFF
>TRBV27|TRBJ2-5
CASSPISGLAEETQYF
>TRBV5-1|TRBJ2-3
CASSRTSGGASDTQYF
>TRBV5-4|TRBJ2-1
CASSAAFSSYNEQFF
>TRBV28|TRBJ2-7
CASSPGRLARSSYEQYF
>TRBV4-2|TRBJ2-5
CASSQGREEETQYF
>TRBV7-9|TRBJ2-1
CASSFLGSYNEQFF
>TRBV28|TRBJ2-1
CASSSGGAVYNEQFF
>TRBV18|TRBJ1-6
CASSEVMGSYNPPLHF
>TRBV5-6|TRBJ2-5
CASSWLGVETQYF
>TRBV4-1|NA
CASSPLTGFEQYF
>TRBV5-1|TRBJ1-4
CASSPRGDNEKLFF
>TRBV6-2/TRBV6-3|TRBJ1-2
CASSYRGNNGYTF
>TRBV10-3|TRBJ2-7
CATMISTGTGIEQYF
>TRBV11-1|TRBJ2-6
CASSLARMSSGANVLTF
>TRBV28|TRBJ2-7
CASLRQGFYEQYF
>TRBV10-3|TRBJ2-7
CAISPGTSVKNSYEQYF
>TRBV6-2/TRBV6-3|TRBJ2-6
CASSDRSGANVLTF
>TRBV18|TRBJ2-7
CASSPGGGSVGSHTYEQYF
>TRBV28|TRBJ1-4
CASKRQGDEKLFF
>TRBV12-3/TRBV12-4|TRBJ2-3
CASSSHALFSTDTQYF